One T cell receptor beta chain is described in this entry. Antigen specificity is unknown. No DNA is given; TCRdb re-called the 5' RACE reads and lists each CDR3 protein once. This sample lists a few hundred thousand distinct CDR3 sequences; its ten largest clones have 5% to 5.5%. Looked up from germline, CDR1 is SGHRS and CDR2 is YFSETQ. This CDR3 contains 15 residues. This record belongs to a study of T cells expressing NK-cell markers. Overall study findings and caveats: The CD3+CD56-NKG2C+ fraction was also led by these clonotypes in several donors. The dominant NKG2C+ clonotypes represented 1.0-7.0% of CD8+ T cells in 6 or 7 donors.

The chain uses TRBV5-1 and TRBJ2-3; checking the TCRdb D call of TRBD2 is not possible without DNA. Sequencing used blood T cells: a sorted CD56 or NKG2C T cell subset, CD4+ or CD8+ T cells, or bulk PBMC T cells (not recorded which). This receptor was obtained from a man aged 18-75 years in good health. The CDR3 loop is CASSLAGLNTDTQYF.